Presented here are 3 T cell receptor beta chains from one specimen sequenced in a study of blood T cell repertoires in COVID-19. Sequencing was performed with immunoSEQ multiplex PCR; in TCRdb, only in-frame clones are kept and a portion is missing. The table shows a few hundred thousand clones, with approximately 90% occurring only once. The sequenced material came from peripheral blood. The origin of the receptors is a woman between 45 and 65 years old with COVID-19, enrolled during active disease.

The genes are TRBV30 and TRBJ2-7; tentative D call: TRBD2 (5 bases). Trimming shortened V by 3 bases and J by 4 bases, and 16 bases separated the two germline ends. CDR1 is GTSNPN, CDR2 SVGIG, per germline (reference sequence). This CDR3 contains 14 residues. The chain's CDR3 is CAWRTERSGYEQYF. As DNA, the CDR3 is TGTGCCTGGAGAACGGAGCGGAGCGGATACGAGCAGTACTTC.

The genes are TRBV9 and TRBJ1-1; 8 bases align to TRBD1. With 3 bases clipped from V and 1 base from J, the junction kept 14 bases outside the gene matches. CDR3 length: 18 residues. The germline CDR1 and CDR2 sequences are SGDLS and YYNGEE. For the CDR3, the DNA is TGTGCCAGCAGCGCGTACATTCGGGGACAGGCGCAGAACACTGAAGCTTTCTTT. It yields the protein CASSAYIRGQAQNTEAFF.

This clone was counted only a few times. CDR3 sequence reads: CASKPGGGGYTGELFF. CDR3 sequence (DNA): TGTGCCAGTAAACCCGGTGGGGGCGGGTACACCGGGGAGCTGTTTTTT. V is TRBV19 and J is TRBJ2-2; D is possibly TRBD1 (6 bases). The V gene's germline CDR1 is LNHDA and CDR2 SQIVND (reference sequence). V shed 7 bases and J shed 3 bases, with 18 bases lying between them. The CDR3 is 16 amino acids.